This TCR beta chain was sequenced in a study of cytomegalovirus exposure and HLA in healthy donors. About the research overall: A subsequent analysis stated that the roughly 130 validation repertoires were run on the same platform as the roughly 670 first-cohort repertoires. General study points: Cytomegalovirus-associated TCR beta chains were listed, numbering 150 to 200. A later analysis found first-cohort TCR clusters tended to co-occur in the 95 to 150 validation repertoires.

This CDR3 region has 15 residues. J lost 3 bases, V lost 6 bases, and 8 bases had no gene match. Germline CDR1 reads MNHEY; CDR2 reads SMNVEV (reference sequence). As for this clone: The antigen remains unidentified.

Among the approximately 110 subjects of the validation cohort, separate from the roughly 700-subject first cohort, were the donors. Data came from immunoSEQ multiplex PCR; TCRdb stores just in-frame clones and leaves some out. The data hold 100,000 or so clones, with roughly 87% observed a single time. Material for sequencing was PBMCs. The chain uses TRBV27 and TRBJ2-5; 9 nucleotides agree with TRBD1. This receptor was identified in a woman aged 30 to 39 in good health and CMV-seronegative. CDR3: CASRDPTGGEETQYF. The CDR3 DNA reads as TGTGCCAGCAGAGACCCTACAGGGGGCGAAGAGACCCAGTACTTC.